A selection of T cell receptor beta chains follows, all from one sample in a study of blood T cell repertoires in COVID-19. This table comes from immunoSEQ multiplex PCR, and its TCRdb copy is limited to in-frame clones, with some not included. The sample records about 39,000 clones, approximately 80% being singletons. Material: peripheral blood. The source is a man between 60 and 75 years old in a cohort sampled during active COVID-19. Both conserved end residues are part of each CDR3. D genes are given only for firm matches. Rows may omit the clone size; those that give it use once, few, many or a size class.

J gene | clone size | D gene | V gene | CDR3 protein | CDR3 DNA
TRBJ2-7 | few | - | TRBV6-5 | CASSLQRGGSSYEQYF | TGTGCCAGCAGTTTACAACGGGGTGGGAGCTCCTACGAGCAGTACTTC
TRBJ1-1 | - | - | TRBV7-6 | CASSFDGQMNTEAFF | TGTGCCAGCAGTTTTGATGGACAGATGAACACTGAAGCTTTCTTT
TRBJ2-1 | - | TRBD2 | TRBV5-1 | CASSSWTSGRASRVVNEQFF | TGCGCCAGCAGCTCCTGGACTAGCGGGAGGGCCTCCAGGGTGGTTAATGAGCAGTTCTTC
TRBJ1-1 | - | - | TRBV4-1 | CASSQGLGRLDTEAFF | TGCGCCAGCAGCCAAGGATTGGGGCGCCTGGACACTGAAGCTTTCTTT
TRBJ2-3 | - | TRBD1 | TRBV19 | CASSIDHNRGASTDTQYF | TGTGCCAGTAGTATAGATCATAACAGGGGGGCATCGACAGATACGCAGTATTTT
TRBJ1-6 | - | - | TRBV24-1 | CATSDFSGSPLHF | TGTGCCACCAGTGATTTCTCCGGGTCACCCCTCCACTTT
TRBJ2-7 | - | TRBD2 | TRBV6-1 | CASSEKLAGVPEQYF | TGTGCCAGCAGTGAGAAACTAGCGGGAGTGCCCGAGCAGTACTTC
TRBJ1-1 | once | - | TRBV5-1 | CASANDIGVEAFF | TGCGCCAGCGCCAATGACATCGGCGTAGAAGCTTTCTTT
TRBJ2-1 | - | TRBD2 | TRBV7-8 | CASSSPGTSGLHNEQFF | TGTGCCAGCAGCTCCCCCGGGACTAGCGGCCTCCACAATGAGCAGTTCTTC
TRBJ2-1 | - | TRBD2 | TRBV27 | CASSKGTSGVYNEQFF | TGTGCCAGCAGTAAGGGGACTAGCGGGGTATACAATGAGCAGTTCTTC
TRBJ1-5 | - | TRBD1 | TRBV19 | CASSGDRASSQPQHF | TGTGCCAGTAGTGGGGACAGGGCGAGTAGTCAGCCCCAGCATTTT
TRBJ2-7 | few | - | TRBV5-1 | CASSLAVTGNHEQYF | TGCGCCAGCAGCTTGGCCGTGACAGGAAACCACGAGCAGTACTTC
TRBJ2-6 | - | TRBD2 | TRBV4-1 | CASSHGAGGTGANVLTF | TGCGCCAGCAGCCACGGGGCCGGGGGGACGGGGGCCAACGTCCTGACTTTC
TRBJ2-5 | - | - | TRBV7-8 | CASSPGPGIGETQYF | TGTGCCAGCAGCCCCGGACCGGGAATTGGGGAGACCCAGTACTTC
TRBJ2-2 | - | - | TRBV7-8 | CASSLSRATGELFF | TGTGCCAGCAGCTTAAGCAGGGCAACCGGGGAGCTGTTTTTT
TRBJ1-1 | few | - | TRBV10-3 | CAIREIGGRDTEAFF | TGTGCCATCAGAGAAATCGGGGGGCGGGACACTGAAGCTTTCTTT
TRBJ2-7 | - | - | TRBV5-6 | CASSLDREQYF | TGTGCCAGCAGCTTGGACCGGGAGCAGTACTTC